These 2 T cell receptor beta chains came from one sample sequenced in a study of blood T cell repertoires in COVID-19. Assay used: immunoSEQ multiplex PCR; TCRdb lists only in-frame clones, some missing. In the table there are 200,000 to 300,000 clones, more than 75% of which are singletons. The sequenced material came from peripheral blood. The receptor source for this set is a woman aged 40 to 55 who had recovered from COVID-19.

The table lists this clone with a count of one. In nucleotides, the CDR3 is TGTGCCAGCAGTAACAGGGCTGGCAATCAGCCCCAGCATTTT. Translating gives CASSNRAGNQPQHF. The rearrangement links TRBV6-5 to TRBJ1-5; possibly TRBD1 for D (6 bases). Germline CDR1 MNHEY, CDR2 SVGAGI. Trimming pared 5 bases from V and 2 bases from J, leaving 10 bases between. The CDR3 has 14 amino acids.

The chain recombines TRBV2 with TRBJ1-6; D ambiguous. Trimming stripped 3 bases from V and 5 bases from J, with 8 bases between. Germline CDR1 and CDR2: SNHLY and FYNNEI. The CDR3 contains 14 residues. The CDR3: CASSDGRNNSPLHF. CDR3 in DNA: TGTGCCAGCAGTGATGGCAGGAATAATTCACCCCTCCACTTT.